What follows is one TCR beta chain and its context. The entry originates in a study of blood T cell repertoires in COVID-19. As for the study in general: In each case, the material was cDNA or gDNA derived from T cells, B-cell-depleted T cells, or PBMCs.

Per the authors' pipeline: Reference gene primer amplification in the assay estimated nucleated cell counts. Clones were read by immunoSEQ multiplex PCR, and TCRdb kept only the in-frame ones, dropping some. V and J calls and clone size come straight from that table; D and trimming were deduced from the DNA. This table holds 95,000 to 100,000 clones, approximately 92% found once. The CDR3 runs 17 residues. Trimming cost V 8 bases and J 1 base; bases outside gene matches: 12. The germline CDR1 and CDR2 sequences are MDHEN and SYDVKM. Sequenced material: peripheral blood. The chain is built from TRBV28 and TRBJ2-2; 8 positions agree with TRBD1. This clonotype was sampled from a man in his forties or fifties with active COVID-19. The CDR3 protein is CASLNVRTGRNTGELFF. The CDR3 coding sequence is TGTGCCAGCCTCAATGTCAGGACAGGGAGGAACACCGGGGAGCTGTTTTTT. Complete variable domain (other parts from reference TRBV28 and TRBJ2-2): DVKVTQSSRYLVKRTGEKVFLECVQDMDHENMFWYRQDPGLGLRLIYFSYDVKMKEKGDIPEGYSVSREKKERFSLILESASTNQTSMYLCASLNVRTGRNTGELFFGEGSRLTVL.